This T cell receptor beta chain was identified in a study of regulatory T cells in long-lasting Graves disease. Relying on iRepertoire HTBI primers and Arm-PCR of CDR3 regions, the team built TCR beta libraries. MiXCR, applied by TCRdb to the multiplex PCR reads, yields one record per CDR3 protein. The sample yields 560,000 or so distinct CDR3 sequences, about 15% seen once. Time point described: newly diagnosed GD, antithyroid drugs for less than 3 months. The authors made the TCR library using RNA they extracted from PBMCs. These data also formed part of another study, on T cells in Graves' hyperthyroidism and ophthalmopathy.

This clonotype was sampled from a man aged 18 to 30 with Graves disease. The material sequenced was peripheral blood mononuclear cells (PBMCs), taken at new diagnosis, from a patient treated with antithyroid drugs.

The CDR3 nucleotides read TGTGCCAGCAGTTCAAGCGGGACTAATGAAAAACTGTTTTTT. The encoded protein is CASSSSGTNEKLFF. The V gene is TRBV28, the J gene TRBJ1-4; D is unclear. Germline V gene sequence: CDR1 MDHEN, CDR2 SYDVKM. This CDR3 contains 14 residues. V was pared by 4 bases and J by 2 bases, with 8 bases between.